A selection of T cell receptor beta chains follows, all from one sample in a study of T cells in Graves' hyperthyroidism and ophthalmopathy. TCRdb passed the multiplex PCR reads through MiXCR, listing each CDR3 protein once. This table holds 300,000 to 450,000 distinct CDR3 sequences, more than 12% found once. The sequenced sample was blood. These receptors all come from a woman aged 25 to 39 with Graves' ophthalmopathy. The conserved cysteine and the conserved F or W are not part of the CDR3 here. The size entry is marked missing in some rows and otherwise reads once, few, many or a size class.

>TRBV6-1|many
ASSDFLEEEKLF
>TRBV12-3/TRBV12-4|many
ASSFDRGQKDTQY
>TRBV10-3|many
ATEDGPEAF
>TRBV3-1|few
ASSQVKTGRGASAIY
>TRBV19|few
ASSITQRDTGELF
>TRBV7-6|many
ASSFTSGGDRETQY
>TRBV9|NA
ASSVTGSKNYGYT
>TRBV10-3|many
AIRRPNPDTQY
>TRBV5-1|many
ASSLGKTGMGDTQY
>TRBV6-2/TRBV6-3|few
ASNPPGLAGLQDTQY
>TRBV30|many
AWSDLGTYTGELF
>TRBV15|many
ATSRGENRFNQPQH
>TRBV25-1|NA
ATMTGGNTGELF
>TRBV7-2|few
ASSRAPNTGELF
>TRBV29-1|NA
SVEVGLAGAFQETQY
>TRBV20-1|many
SARADAVRHYGYT
>TRBV28|NA
ASSDPRNSYEQY
>TRBV20-1|NA
SARDPWTGTNTGELF
>TRBV20-1|many
SASFGMGQSNQPQH
>TRBV4-2|once
ASSQRPFEQATNEKLF
>TRBV27|many
ASSLIGGRSYEQY
>TRBV5-8|NA
ASSWRGDNEQF
>TRBV4-1|NA
ASSQSRVGVQPQH
>TRBV5-1|many
ASSRQGTYEQY
>TRBV10-2|NA
ASSEVGTTSQADTQY
>TRBV11-2|many
ASSLFGGGNTYNEQF
>TRBV5-1|NA
ASSSGADYGYT
>TRBV3-1|many
ASSPSFSGGGKVTQY
>TRBV6-1|many
ASSWRTGNQPQH
>TRBV2|many
ASTKQGVGYGYT
>TRBV20-1|many
SASSGGIQY
>TRBV20-1|few
SARVPGMGNTEAF
>TRBV25-1|few
ASSGGTGVNQPQH
>TRBV27|many
ASSTPGTGNEQF
>TRBV12-3/TRBV12-4|many
ASNKDRGYT
>TRBV7-9|NA
ASSVAGCANEKY
>TRBV2|NA
ASVRDRGIYGYT
>TRBV5-8|NA
ASSWVENRGLGELF
>TRBV20-1|NA
SAREPGPRGDEQF
>TRBV7-9|many
ATAFSTDTQY
>TRBV28|many
ASSPPTATFKEAF
>TRBV7-2|many
ASSWDRAILGIGYT
>TRBV5-5|NA
ASSLGSQGFQPQH
>TRBV15|many
ATSRDQGITEAF
>TRBV4-1|NA
ASSQEGRVEAF
>TRBV19|NA
ASSTSGSQASTYEQY
>TRBV27|few
ASSWTGAPREY
>TRBV28|many
ASSHATDYNEKLF
>TRBV3-1|many
ASSNAGGQETQY
>TRBV6-5|many
ASSYGDRVARGSYNEQF
>TRBV30|NA
AWNDRTEAF
>TRBV6-1|NA
ASSEGTSGGASVNEQF